This T cell receptor (beta chain) stems from a study of T cell responses to AZD1222 COVID-19 vaccine. The CDR3 has 12 residues. The germline V gene has CDR1 MNHNS and CDR2 SASEGT. Trimming took 0 bases from V and 2 from J, leaving 2 bases between them. Study-wide findings and caveats: Nearly half of spike-specific TCRs reportedly target unmutated variant regions. Two AZD1222 doses significantly raised spike-specific TCR breadth and depth over controls. The donors showed a predominance of white British ancestry and of females, with possible underestimation of clonal diversity.

Remarks on this clone: Its antigen is as yet unknown.

Only in-frame clones appear in the TCRdb table, and some are missing; sequencing was by immunoSEQ multiplex PCR. The sample comprises 150,000 or so clones, under 95% of which are singletons, and around 1.3% rests with the top ten. The sample was peripheral blood, taken on day 0 of AZD1222 vaccination. The receptor comes from an adult in good health. The chain uses TRBV6-1 and TRBJ2-7; no clear D. The CDR3 region is CASSEATYEQYF. The DNA of the CDR3 is TGTGCCAGCAGTGAAGCGACCTACGAGCAGTACTTC.